A single sample is the source of the 23 T cell receptor beta chains below, sequenced in a study of radiation and T cells in renal cell carcinoma. Stated time point: blood 4 weeks post-SBRT, at nephrectomy. Specified treatment: 15 Gy SBRT to primary tumor, nephrectomy 4 weeks later. Repertoires were generated with immunoSEQ multiplex PCR, while TCRdb's copy carries only in-frame clones and drops some. The repertoire has 150,000 or so clones, about 88% of them found once; the top ten carry about 11%. The sequences come from blood, collected from a patient whose treatment included radiotherapy and nephrectomy. All receptors come from a woman in her forties or fifties with renal cell carcinoma.

The rearrangement links TRBV7-8 to TRBJ2-7; a possible D gene is TRBD2 (6 bases). Trimming left V 5 bases short and J 2 bases short, with 13 bases between. This CDR3 spans 14 amino acids. Germline-derived CDR1 and CDR2 are SGHVS and FQNEAQ. The CDR3 region is CASSLVEGPYEQYF. As DNA, the CDR3 is TGTGCCAGCAGCCTAGTGGAGGGGCCCTACGAGCAGTACTTC. The full variable domain, its missing parts supplied by reference TRBV7-8 and TRBJ2-7, is GAGVSQSPRYKVAKRGQDVALRCDPISGHVSLFWYQQALGQGPEFLTYFQNEAQLDKSGLPSDRFFAERPEGSVSTLKIQRTQQEDSAVYLCASSLVEGPYEQYFGPGTRLTVT.

J is TRBJ2-5 and V is TRBV14; the match to TRBD1 covers 9 bases. V trimming: 4 bases; J trimming: 4 bases; junction bases outside the gene matches: 4. The CDR3 runs to 14 residues. The germline gives CDR1 SGHDN, CDR2 FVKESK. As DNA, the CDR3 is TGTGCCAGCAGCCGGGACAGGGCGGGAGAGACCCAGTACTTC. It codes for CASSRDRAGETQYF.

The J gene is TRBJ1-3, the V gene TRBV30; 8 nucleotides align to TRBD1. Trimming at V came to 2 bases and at J to 4 bases, leaving 16 bases not matched to a gene. Germline CDR1 is GTSNPN and CDR2 is SVGIG (reference sequence). The CDR3 spans 18 residues. CDR3 sequence: CAWSKWDRLVLGGNTIYF. The CDR3 DNA reads as TGTGCCTGGAGTAAGTGGGACAGGCTGGTCCTAGGAGGAAACACCATATATTTT.

The chain recombines TRBV11-2 with TRBJ1-6; tentative D call: TRBD1 (5 bases). Germline loops: CDR1 SGHAT, CDR2 FQNNGV. The CDR3 contains 15 residues. Trimming pared 1 base from V and 6 bases from J, leaving 10 bases between. The CDR3 nucleotides read TGTGCCAGCAGCTTAGGTGGGGGGGTTAATTCACCCCTCCACTTT. Translating it yields CASSLGGGVNSPLHF.

This clone was recorded a few times. CDR3 sequence reads: CSVEVNTEAFF. Written as DNA, the CDR3 is TGCAGCGTTGAGGTGAACACTGAAGCTTTCTTT. This sequence joins TRBV29-1 and TRBJ1-1; no firm D call. The CDR3 extends over 11 amino acids. Germline V gene lookup returns CDR1 SQVTM and CDR2 ANQGSEA. Trimming cost V 3 bases and J 0 bases, with 2 bases left between them.

The CDR3 loop is CASSVGGRYEQYF. CDR3 in DNA: TGTGCCAGCAGCGTAGGGGGCCGTTACGAGCAGTACTTC. The rearrangement joins TRBV9 to TRBJ2-7, with a possible D match to TRBD1 (5 bases). The V end lost 0 bases, the J end lost 4 bases, and 8 bases lay between the germline ends. The germline V gene has CDR1 SGDLS and CDR2 YYNGEE. The CDR3 sequence is 13 residues long.

The chain recombines TRBV6-5 with TRBJ2-5; 9 nucleotides match TRBD2. Near its end, the DNA agrees better with TRBJ2-7, so the J call may be wrong. CDR1 is MNHEY, CDR2 SVGAGI, per germline. The CDR3 extends over 13 amino acids. CDR3: CASAGGNSYEQYF. CDR3 bases: TGTGCCAGCGCGGGGGGGAATTCCTACGAGCAGTACTTC.

The chain uses TRBV7-9 and TRBJ1-4; D unclear. Looked up from germline, CDR1 is SEHNR and CDR2 is FQNEAQ (reference sequence). CDR3 size: 15 residues. The germline V and J ends were trimmed by 2 bases and 10 bases, with 17 bases remaining between them. The CDR3 DNA reads as TGTGCCAGCAGCTTATCGGCTGGTCGTCTCGGAAAACTGTTTTTT. Amino acids: CASSLSAGRLGKLFF.

On this clone: Other DNA sequences within the sample encode an identical CDR3. This sequence joins TRBV5-1 and TRBJ2-5; 9 bases align to TRBD2. The CDR3 length is 14 residues. Germline V gene data show CDR1 as SGHRS and CDR2 as YFSETQ. V was clipped by 0 bases and J by 3 bases; unmatched bases: 0. CDR3 nucleotide sequence: TGCGCCAGCAGCTTGGCTAGCGGGGAAGAGACCCAGTACTTC. Translated, it gives CASSLASGEETQYF.

This clone was recorded a few times. The V gene is TRBV4-1, the J gene TRBJ1-2; D is uncertain. Germline assignment: CDR1 MGHRA and CDR2 YSYEKL. CDR3 length: 16 residues. Trimming stripped 4 bases from V and 5 bases from J, with 20 bases between. Written as DNA, the CDR3 is TGCGCCAGCAGCCGGATGGACGGAGAGTCGGGGTATGGCTACACCTTC. Protein: CASSRMDGESGYGYTF.

With regard to this clone: The junction differs from germline at one of its ends, possibly a read error. The chain uses TRBV5-8 and TRBJ2-7; tentatively, D is TRBD2 (5 bases). The germline gives CDR1 SGHTS, CDR2 YDEGEE. The length of the CDR3 is 9 residues. The CDR3 nucleotides are TGTGCCAGCAGCTTGGGGTCGGGGTTC. This translates into CASSLGSGF.

This chain links TRBV7-9 with TRBJ2-2, with TRBD1 identical over 7 bases. Unmatched junction bases numbered 2, after V lost 1 base and J lost 6 bases. CDR1 is SEHNR and CDR2 is FQNEAQ in the germline V gene (reference sequence). The CDR3 is made up of 14 amino acids. In DNA, the CDR3 is TGTGCCAGCAGCTTAGAAGGGGGCTCCGGGGAGCTGTTTTTT. Protein product: CASSLEGGSGELFF.

V usage is TRBV6-1 and J usage is TRBJ2-7; no reliable D call. Germline V gene sequence: CDR1 MNHNS, CDR2 SASEGT. The length of the CDR3 is 14 residues. V was pared by 2 bases and J by 1 base, with 9 bases between. CDR3 sequence reads: CASSEYLDSYEQYF. The CDR3 region has the DNA TGTGCCAGCAGTGAATATCTTGATTCCTACGAGCAGTACTTC.

The rearrangement links TRBV10-2 to TRBJ1-5, with a weak D call TRBD1 (5 bases). The germline CDR1 and CDR2 sequences are WSHSY and SAAADI. The CDR3 has 13 amino acids. V lost 8 bases, J lost 3 bases, and 11 bases lay in between. CDR3 in DNA: TGCGCCAGCGTCCAGGGTCCCAATCAGCCCCAGCATTTT. It is translated as CASVQGPNQPQHF.

This chain uses TRBV19 with TRBJ2-1; TRBD1 matches 7 bases. The length of the CDR3 is 15 residues. Germline lookup yields CDR1 LNHDA and CDR2 SQIVND (reference sequence). V was pared by 5 bases and J by 2 bases, with 6 bases of the junction left unmatched. This CDR3 reads CASSVGQPTYNEQFF. The CDR3 DNA is TGTGCCAGTAGTGTGGGACAGCCAACCTACAATGAGCAGTTCTTC.

V is TRBV5-1 and J is TRBJ2-2; D call uncertain. Germline values: CDR1 SGHRS, CDR2 YFSETQ. Trimming stripped 0 bases from V and 2 bases from J, with 8 bases between. There are 15 residues in the CDR3. In nucleotides, the CDR3 is TGCGCCAGCAGCTTGGTTCAGACTAACACCGGGGAGCTGTTTTTT. Residues: CASSLVQTNTGELFF.

J is TRBJ2-7 and V is TRBV4-1, with D maybe TRBD1 (6 bases). The germline gives CDR1 MGHRA, CDR2 YSYEKL. Trimming took off 3 bases at V and 5 bases at J, with 11 bases between the two ends. This CDR3 has 13 residues. CDR3 bases: TGCGCCAGCAGCCACGGACAGTTCGACGAGCAGTACTTC. Translated: CASSHGQFDEQYF.

The rearrangement links TRBV6-1 to TRBJ1-4; tentative D call: TRBD1 (5 bases). With 2 bases removed from V and 2 bases from J, the gap between germline ends came to 12 bases. The CDR3 totals 16 residues. Looked up from germline, CDR1 is MNHNS and CDR2 is SASEGT. CDR3 residues: CASSERGAGTNEKLFF. CDR3 DNA: TGTGCCAGCAGTGAAAGGGGAGCAGGGACTAATGAAAAACTGTTTTTT.

CDR3 DNA sequence: TGCGCCAGCAGCCAAATTCCCAAAGAAGAGACCCAGTACTTC. It yields the protein CASSQIPKEETQYF. The J gene is TRBJ2-5, the V gene TRBV4-1; D gene ambiguous. Germline CDR1 and CDR2: MGHRA and YSYEKL. The CDR3 covers 14 residues. The V and J ends lost 2 bases and 3 bases respectively, with 10 bases between them.

The rearrangement links TRBV18 to TRBJ2-1, with TRBD2 matching 8 bases. V was clipped by 2 bases and J by 4 bases; unmatched bases: 4. The CDR3 is 15 residues long. Per germline, CDR1 KGHSH and CDR2 LQKENI. The CDR3 DNA follows: TGTGCCAGCTCACCAAGCGGGGGACCGTACAATGAGCAGTTCTTC. Its protein product is CASSPSGGPYNEQFF.

The rearrangement joins TRBV6-4 to TRBJ2-7; D possibly corresponds to TRBD1 (5 bases). CDR1 is MRHNA and CDR2 is SNTAGT in the germline V gene. V lost 8 bases and J 1 base, leaving 15 bases between the germline ends. The CDR3 has 14 amino acids. Written as DNA, the CDR3 is TGTGCCAGCGCAAATCTAGACAGATCCTACGAGCAGTACTTC. This translates into CASANLDRSYEQYF.

V and J are TRBV7-2 and TRBJ2-1, with D possibly being TRBD1 (5 bases). V lost 1 base, J lost 3 bases, and 10 bases lay in between. This CDR3 has 15 residues. Per germline, CDR1 SGHTA and CDR2 FQGNSA. Written as DNA, the CDR3 is TGTGCCAGCAGCTTAGGTAGGGGCAGCTACAATGAGCAGTTCTTC. Translated: CASSLGRGSYNEQFF.

This rearrangement joins TRBV30 to TRBJ2-5, with D possibly being TRBD1 (6 bases). The V and J ends lost 2 bases and 2 bases respectively, with 9 bases between them. The CDR3 loop spans 13 amino acids. Germline CDR1 is GTSNPN and CDR2 is SVGIG (reference sequence). The CDR3 loop is CAWSLGTQETQYF. The CDR3 nucleotides are TGTGCCTGGAGTCTGGGGACACAAGAGACCCAGTACTTC.